These 10 T cell receptor beta chains share one sample of origin, sequenced in a study of T cells in Graves' hyperthyroidism and ophthalmopathy (dated by TCRdb to about 2019). The library was prepared using multiplex PCR. For sequencing, an Illumina HiSeq 2000 was employed. Amplification of TCR beta CDR3 regions was carried out from RNA transcripts. The TCR CDR3 was subjected to a first round of RT-PCR using the HTBI primer set and the Qiagen OneStep RT-PCR kit. TCRdb reprocessing: public reads trimmed at Q25 with fastp, clones called with MiXCR, in-frame beta chains kept. Every entry covers one CDR3 protein and lists the most common genes and DNA from its rows. For this sample the table gives roughly 200,000 distinct CDR3 sequences, of which about 17% were detected only once. Around two fifths of the sample goes to the ten largest clones. Sequenced: blood. Receptors originate from a middle-aged man with Graves' hyperthyroidism.

In regard to this clonotype: At one of its ends the junction is not consistent with the germline gene, which may arise from a read error. The chain joins TRBV7-6 to TRBJ2-3; TRBD1 matches 11 bases. The length of the CDR3 is 15 residues. Per the germline V gene, CDR1 is SGHVS and CDR2 is FNYEAQ. This chain's CDR3 is CVSSAKGQGADTQYF. The CDR3 nucleotides read TGTGTCAGCAGCGCAAAGGGACAGGGGGCAGATACGCAGTATTTT.

The gene calls are TRBV7-3 and TRBJ2-3, with 11 bases lining up with TRBD2. There are 14 residues in the CDR3. The germline gives CDR1 SGHTA, CDR2 FQGTGA. The V gene end was trimmed by 5 bases and the J gene end by 9 bases; junction bases not matched to a gene: 7. The CDR3 DNA sequence: TGTGCCAGCAGCCTTGGACTAGCGGGCCCAACGCAGTATTTT. Translated: CASSLGLAGPTQYF.

In its sample, this clonotype was seen many times. The chain joins TRBV11-2 to TRBJ2-1; D tentatively reads TRBD1 or TRBD2 (6 bases each). The CDR3 contains 17 residues. The ends were cut back, 1 base at V and 0 bases at J, with 13 bases in the middle. Germline-derived CDR1 and CDR2 are SGHAT and FQNNGV. Here the CDR3 DNA reads TGTGCCAGCAGCTTAGGAGTAGGGGGGAGCTCCTACAATGAGCAGTTCTTC. It yields the protein CASSLGVGGSSYNEQFF.

J is TRBJ2-3 and V is TRBV12-3 or TRBV12-4, with 8 positions matching TRBD2. With 3 bases clipped from V and 3 bases from J, the junction kept 8 bases outside the gene matches. The CDR3 contains 16 residues. The DNA of the CDR3 is TGTGCCAGCAGTTTTTCCGGGGGGGGCCAGACAGATACGCAGTATTTT. It encodes CASSFSGGGQTDTQYF.

The J gene is TRBJ1-1, the V gene TRBV6-1; D unclear. Germline CDR1 reads MNHNS; CDR2 reads SASEGT. The CDR3 covers 11 residues. V lost 2 bases and J 11 bases, leaving 9 bases between the germline ends. The CDR3 sequence: CASSESDWAFF. Here the CDR3 DNA reads TGTGCCAGCAGTGAATCTGATTGGGCTTTCTTT.

Of note for this clonotype: This could be a read error, since a much larger clone is one nucleotide away. The CDR3 loop reads CASSRNGGEYGHTF. The CDR3 nucleotides are TGTGCCAGCAGTAGAAACGGTGGAGAATATGGCCACACCTTC. The V gene is TRBV6-2 or TRBV6-3, the J gene TRBJ1-2; D uncertain. Germline-derived CDR1 and CDR2 are MNHEY and SVGEGT. This CDR3 region has 14 residues.

The CDR3 coding sequence is TGCAGTGCTAGCCAGACTAAAGCCTACGAGCAGTACTTC. Amino acid sequence: CSASQTKAYEQYF. V gene TRBV20-1 combines with J gene TRBJ2-7; tentatively, D is TRBD2 (5 bases). The length of the CDR3 is 13 residues. Germline lookup yields CDR1 DFQATT and CDR2 SNEGSKA (reference sequence). Trimming took 3 bases from V and 2 from J, leaving 11 bases between them.

The J gene is TRBJ2-1, the V gene TRBV14, with TRBD2 identical over 7 bases. CDR3 size: 15 residues. The trim removed 4 bases at V and 5 bases at J, leaving 8 bases unmatched. CDR1 SGHDN and CDR2 FVKESK come from the germline V gene. The CDR3 is CASSLFGGGNNEQFF. CDR3 sequence (DNA): TGTGCCAGCAGCCTCTTTGGGGGGGGTAACAATGAGCAGTTCTTC.

This clonotype was detected ten times or more. The CDR3 here is CASSQDSSGFYEQYF. CDR3 nucleotides: TGCGCCAGCAGCCAAGATTCGTCAGGCTTCTACGAGCAGTACTTC. This rearrangement joins TRBV4-3 to TRBJ2-7; no reliable D call. CDR1 is LGHNA and CDR2 is YSLEER in the germline V gene. V shed 0 bases and J shed 3 bases, with 12 bases lying between them. This CDR3 region has 15 residues.

This clonotype was picked up many times. The gene calls are TRBV6-1 and TRBJ2-5; unclear D gene. This CDR3 contains 11 residues. With 4 bases removed from V and 2 bases from J, the gap between germline ends came to 2 bases. Germline CDR1 MNHNS, CDR2 SASEGT. The CDR3 bases are TGTGCCAGCAGTGGGCAAGAGACCCAGTACTTC. Translating it yields CASSGQETQYF.